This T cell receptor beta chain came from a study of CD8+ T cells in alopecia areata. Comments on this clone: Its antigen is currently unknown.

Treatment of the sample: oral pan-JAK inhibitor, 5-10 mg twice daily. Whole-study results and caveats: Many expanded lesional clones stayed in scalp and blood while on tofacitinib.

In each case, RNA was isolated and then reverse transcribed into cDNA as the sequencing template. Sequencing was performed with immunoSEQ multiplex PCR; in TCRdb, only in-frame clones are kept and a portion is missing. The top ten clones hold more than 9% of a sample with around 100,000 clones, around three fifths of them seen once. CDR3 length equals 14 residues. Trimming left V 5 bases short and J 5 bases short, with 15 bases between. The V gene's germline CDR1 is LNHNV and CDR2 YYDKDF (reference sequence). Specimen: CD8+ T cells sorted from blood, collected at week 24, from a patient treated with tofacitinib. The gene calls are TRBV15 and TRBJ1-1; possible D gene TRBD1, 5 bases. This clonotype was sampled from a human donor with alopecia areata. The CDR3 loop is CATSADRGDTEAFF. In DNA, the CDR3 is TGTGCCACCAGCGCAGATCGGGGGGATACTGAAGCTTTCTTT.